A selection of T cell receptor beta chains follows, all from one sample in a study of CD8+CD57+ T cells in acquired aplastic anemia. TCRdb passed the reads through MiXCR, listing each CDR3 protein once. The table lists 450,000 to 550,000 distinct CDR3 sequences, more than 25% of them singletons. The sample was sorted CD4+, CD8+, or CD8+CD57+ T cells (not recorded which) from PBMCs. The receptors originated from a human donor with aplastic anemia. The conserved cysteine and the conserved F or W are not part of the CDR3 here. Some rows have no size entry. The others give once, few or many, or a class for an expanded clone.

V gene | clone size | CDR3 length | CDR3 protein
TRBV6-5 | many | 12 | ASSLGGIPYGYT
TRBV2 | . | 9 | ASRGGDGYT
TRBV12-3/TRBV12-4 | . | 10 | ASSTAHSPLH
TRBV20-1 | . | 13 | SAPLIEAPRETQY
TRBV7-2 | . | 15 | ASSVVGTGNSGNTIY
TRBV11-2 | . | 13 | ASSSLGGDTDTQY
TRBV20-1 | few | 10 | SARPGVGEQF
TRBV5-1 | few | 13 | ASSFSGQVNQPQH
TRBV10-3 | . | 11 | ATQMDSYNEQF
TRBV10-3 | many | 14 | AISEQQGATNEKLF
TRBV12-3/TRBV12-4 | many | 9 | ASSRQETQY
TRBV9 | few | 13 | ASSVAIGLGETQY
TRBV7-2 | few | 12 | ASSLAARETEAF
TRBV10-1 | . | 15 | ASSEACNGQASYGYT
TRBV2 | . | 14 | ASSEFSGESSYEQY
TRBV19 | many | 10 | ASRPEGEKLF
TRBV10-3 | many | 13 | AISVGQSSGNTIY
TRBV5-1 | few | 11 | ASSLDGFYGYT
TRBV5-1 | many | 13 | ASSFNSGGSYEQY
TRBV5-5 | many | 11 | ASSWGQADTQY
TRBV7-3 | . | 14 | ASSPLRSSWGSPLH
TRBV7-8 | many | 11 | ASSSASSRGYT
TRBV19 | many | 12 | ASSSSQRSTEAF
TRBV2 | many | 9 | ASTPRPGYT
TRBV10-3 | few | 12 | ASSSLAGGSERF
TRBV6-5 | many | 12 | ASSYADIAYEQY
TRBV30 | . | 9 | AWSVRAEAF
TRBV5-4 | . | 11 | ASSHPRRETQY
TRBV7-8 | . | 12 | ASTQGRYNSPLH
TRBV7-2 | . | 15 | ASSLAVAGGVTDTQY
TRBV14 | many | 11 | ASSQGQNSPLH
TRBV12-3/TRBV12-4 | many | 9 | ASRQNYGYT
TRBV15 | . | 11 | ATSRDRAQLQH
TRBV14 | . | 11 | ASSSGFYNEQF
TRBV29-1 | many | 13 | SVLTGTSLTGELF
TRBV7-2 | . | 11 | ASSPASAEKLF
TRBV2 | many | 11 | ASTLNSNQPQH
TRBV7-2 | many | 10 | ASSLTGYGYT
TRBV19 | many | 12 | ASRPEGMGTEAF
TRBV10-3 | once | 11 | AISGANTGTYT